This paragraph covers one T cell receptor beta chain sequence. Its antigen is not yet known. No much larger clonotype is one base removed from it; base qualities were not supplied. These data belong to a study of OX40 agonist ivuxolimab in advanced cancers. Concerning the study at large: Ivuxolimab, which targeted the costimulatory receptor OX40 (CD134), was an agonistic, fully human IgG2 monoclonal antibody. Intravenous ivuxolimab was administered to patients every 2 weeks at six dose levels: 0.01, 0.1, 0.3, 1.5, 3 and 10 mg/kg. Of the roughly 53 patients in dose escalation, some 20 had hepatocellular carcinoma, around 15 had melanoma, 9 had renal cell carcinoma and 9 had head and neck cancer. In the dose-escalation cohort, 75% to 85% of patients were male, and the mean age was approximately 60 years with a range of about 23 to 79. Patients were allowed to have had prior anti-PD-1, anti-PD-L1 or anti-CTLA-4 therapy, and 30% to 40% of the dose-escalation patients had previously received checkpoint inhibitors. Three dose-escalation patients achieved partial responses, one with hepatocellular carcinoma and two with cutaneous melanoma. The point of sequencing TCRbeta in the periphery was to test whether ivuxolimab changed TCR sequence diversity and drove clonal T-cell expansion. The paper describes the monotherapy dose-escalation part (N of about 52 patients) of the phase I trial of ivuxolimab. The full study reports these points: Antigen specificity was not determined for the clonally expanded peripheral T cells. Partial responders in the 0.1-3.0 mg/kg groups had among the lowest normalized peripheral clonal expansion, especially among CD8+ T cells. Low levels of normalized T-cell clonal expansion were also shown by some nonresponding patients. At doses from 0.1 to 3.0 mg/kg, clonal expansion was seen in both CD4+ and CD8+ blood T cells between baseline and week 6. After ivuxolimab, CD8+ T cells had more expanded clones than CD4+ T cells on average.

Patients with a history of autoimmune disease or receiving systemic immunosuppression were excluded from the trial. Peripheral blood for TCR sequencing was collected from all dose cohorts at baseline, on cycle 4 day 1, and on cycle 7 day 1. Samples came from an open-label, multicenter, first-in-human phase I dose-escalation trial of ivuxolimab. Adults with locally advanced or metastatic melanoma, renal cell, hepatocellular, or head and neck squamous cell carcinoma were enrolled in the trial. Before TCR sequencing, CD4+ T cells and CD8+ T cells from peripheral blood were sorted into separate populations. Genomic DNA was isolated from the sorted cells so that the TCRbeta CDR3 region could be sequenced. The immunoSEQ Assay was used to sequence the TCRbeta CDR3 regions. TCRdb re-hosts the immuneACCESS table, in-frame sequences only. Its copies lack some clones; in the studies checked, an unresolved V gene accounts for under half of them, and the cause for the rest is not known. This sample comprises over 3,000 clones, approximately 80% of them detected only once. The top ten clones comprise roughly 28% of the sample.

The clonotype comes from an adult with an advanced solid tumor such as melanoma, head and neck, liver or kidney cancer. Sequences were derived from CD4+ or CD8+ T cells sorted from blood, sampled in a trial of the OX40 agonist ivuxolimab.

The CDR3 in this case is CASSPLRQNTEAFF. The nucleotides are TGTGCCAGCAGTCCACTTCGACAGAACACTGAAGCTTTCTTT. Recombination linked TRBV6-5 to TRBJ1-1, with an unclear D gene assignment. The V end loses 5 bases and the J end loses 1 base, and a stretch of 11 bases separates them. From the cysteine up to the phenylalanine, the CDR3 has a length of 14 residues. The DNA shown is the 42-base CDR3, in frame from base 1. CDR1 and CDR2, per the germline V gene, are MNHEY and SVGAGI.